This T cell receptor beta chain is from a study of cytomegalovirus exposure and HLA in healthy donors. Overall study context: Falling in the Caucasian-associated ancestry cluster were 81% of approximately 410 genotyped donors.

Primers included in the PCR were 60 Vbeta and 13 Jbeta primers. Sequenced by immunoSEQ multiplex PCR; TCRdb stores in-frame clones only, minus some. The table records 210,000 or so clones, 75% to 80% of them present only once. Study-wide results and caveats: A later look showed TCR association rates differing by HLA locus, highest for DRB1 and lowest for HLA-C.

The ends were cut back, 8 bases at V and 3 bases at J, with 8 bases in the middle. CDR1 and CDR2 from the germline V gene are LNHDA and SQIVND (reference sequence). There are 12 residues in the CDR3. With regard to this clone: The antigen remains unidentified.

This TCR was recovered from a woman aged 25 to 39 in good health and CMV-seropositive. Sequenced input: PBMCs. V is TRBV19 and J is TRBJ1-5, with D tentatively TRBD1 (5 bases). CDR3 loop: CASRQSNQPQHF. In DNA, the CDR3 is TGTGCCAGTCGACAGTCCAATCAGCCCCAGCATTTT.